Below are 5 T cell receptor beta chains sequenced from a single sample in a study of OX40 agonist ivuxolimab in advanced cancers. TCRdb's copy holds only in-frame clones and misses some; the assay was immunoSEQ multiplex PCR. The table lists under 40,000 clones, roughly four fifths of them singletons. The source material was CD4+ or CD8+ T cells sorted from blood, sampled in a trial of the OX40 agonist ivuxolimab. Receptors originate from an adult with an advanced solid tumor such as melanoma, head and neck, liver or kidney cancer.

Note on this clone: Other DNA sequences from this sample encode an identical CDR3 as well. The chain joins TRBV18 to TRBJ2-1; D unclear. The CDR3 length is 14 residues. V was shortened by 6 bases and J by 4 bases, with 13 bases between the two germline ends. The V gene's germline CDR1 is KGHSH and CDR2 LQKENI. CDR3 in amino acids: CASSGALGYNEQFF. The CDR3 coding sequence is TGTGCCAGCTCTGGAGCTCTAGGATACAATGAGCAGTTCTTC.

The genes are TRBV7-2 and TRBJ2-1; D uncertain. V gave up 1 base and J gave up 7 bases, with 17 bases separating them. Germline V gene lookup returns CDR1 SGHTA and CDR2 FQGNSA. This CDR3 is 16 amino acids long. DNA for the CDR3: TGTGCCAGCAGCTTAGGGGTCTGGGCAACTCGGAATGAGCAGTTCTTC. Its translation: CASSLGVWATRNEQFF.

The chain couples TRBV12-5 to TRBJ1-2; D unclear. The V and J ends lost 5 bases and 3 bases respectively, with 7 bases between them. Looked up from germline, CDR1 is LGHNT and CDR2 is FRNRAP. The CDR3 extends over 12 amino acids. CDR3 region: CASGNNYYGYTF. The CDR3 region has the DNA TGTGCTAGTGGTAACAACTACTATGGCTACACCTTC.

About this clone: A much larger clone sits a single nucleotide away, making a read error possible. The identical CDR3 is also encoded by other nucleotide sequences in the sample. The chain employs TRBV28 and TRBJ1-1, with D unresolved. V lost 2 bases to trimming and J lost 2 bases, with 3 bases between them. The germline V gene encodes CDR1 MDHEN and CDR2 SYDVKM. The CDR3 runs 12 residues. Here the CDR3 DNA reads TGTGCCAGCAGTTTACCAAACACTGAAGCTTTCTTT. Its protein product is CASSLPNTEAFF.

The chain has TRBV5-1 and TRBJ2-1; 12 bases map to TRBD2. The germline V gene has CDR1 SGHRS and CDR2 YFSETQ. Trimming cost V 4 bases and J 7 bases; bases outside gene matches: 6. The CDR3 loop spans 15 amino acids. CDR3 amino acids: CASSRLAGGPNEQFF. DNA of the CDR3: TGCGCCAGCAGCCGGCTAGCGGGAGGGCCTAATGAGCAGTTCTTC. Filled out from reference TRBV5-1 and TRBJ2-1, the complete variable domain reads KAGVTQTPRYLIKTRGQQVTLSCSPISGHRSVSWYQQTPGQGLQFLFEYFSETQRNKGNFPGRFSGRQFSNSRSEMNVSTLELGDSALYLCASSRLAGGPNEQFFGPGTRLTVL.